The present entry profiles one TCR beta chain with its context. Alongside a J-beta primer mix, a sample-barcoded 5' primer served in a second PCR lasting roughly 7 to 12 cycles. MiXCR was run by TCRdb on the 5' RACE reads, yielding one entry per CDR3 protein. The data hold fewer than 1,200,000 distinct CDR3 sequences, with almost 25% observed a single time. This CDR3 region has 17 residues. With 3 bases removed from V and 0 bases from J, the gap between germline ends came to 14 bases. Germline assignment: CDR1 LNHDA and CDR2 SQIVND (reference sequence). This entry is derived from a study of blood T cells in healthy people across ages. The same sample was also studied in work on T cells of mothers and their children.

This chain joins TRBV19 and TRBJ2-2; TRBD1 might be the D (5 bases). The sequencing sample was made of blood. The TCR comes from a girl aged 2 to 9 in good health. Written as DNA, the CDR3 is TGTGCCAGTAGTATTATGGGAACGGACACGAACACCGGGGAGCTGTTTTTT. Translated, it gives CASSIMGTDTNTGELFF.